A selection of T cell receptor beta chains follows, all from one sample in a study of T cells after yellow fever vaccination. TCRdb re-derived calls from the 5' RACE reads in MiXCR, one entry per CDR3 protein. The table includes around 250,000 distinct CDR3 sequences, 5.2% detected once. The specimen comprised CD4+ T cells sorted from PBMCs, sampled on the day of the yellow fever booster vaccination. The receptors were gathered from a man aged 18 to 35 who received the YFV17D yellow fever vaccine. Each CDR3 is given without its conserved first and last residue.

j_call: TRBJ2-1; v_call: TRBV7-2; cdr3_aa: ASSASRNNEQF
j_call: TRBJ1-1; v_call: TRBV7-8; cdr3_aa: ASSFSDTEAF
j_call: TRBJ2-1; v_call: TRBV6-2/TRBV6-3; cdr3_aa: ASSYSLWVAGGTYNEQF
j_call: TRBJ1-5; v_call: TRBV4-2; cdr3_aa: ASSQDFGTHFNQPQH
j_call: TRBJ2-1; v_call: TRBV11-2; cdr3_aa: ASTLVAGSNEQF
j_call: TRBJ1-2; v_call: TRBV20-1; cdr3_aa: SATDRAHGYT
j_call: TRBJ2-2; v_call: TRBV7-3; cdr3_aa: ASRRSNTGELF
j_call: TRBJ2-3; v_call: TRBV20-1; cdr3_aa: SASQATSGLGTQY
j_call: TRBJ2-5; v_call: TRBV5-1; cdr3_aa: ASSLNGGGVQETQY
j_call: TRBJ2-5; v_call: TRBV7-8; cdr3_aa: ASSEPGQVETQY
j_call: TRBJ1-4; v_call: TRBV5-1; cdr3_aa: ASSLKGQGFYEKLF
j_call: TRBJ2-3; v_call: TRBV10-3; cdr3_aa: AIRAPGPDTQY
j_call: TRBJ2-3; v_call: TRBV7-8; cdr3_aa: ASSYTKKGTDTQY
j_call: TRBJ2-2; v_call: TRBV4-1; cdr3_aa: ASSQDRDFPGELF
j_call: TRBJ2-5; v_call: TRBV5-1; cdr3_aa: ASNPGRGGAETQY
j_call: TRBJ2-1; v_call: TRBV20-1; cdr3_aa: SASGSYGNEQF
j_call: TRBJ1-2; v_call: TRBV18; cdr3_aa: ASSPPGLDYGYT
j_call: TRBJ2-5; v_call: TRBV9; cdr3_aa: ASSVEGYQETQY
j_call: TRBJ2-2; v_call: TRBV4-3; cdr3_aa: ASSQDNRVGTGELF
j_call: TRBJ2-3; v_call: TRBV5-5; cdr3_aa: ASRNLGGNTQY
j_call: TRBJ2-5; v_call: TRBV5-6; cdr3_aa: ASSPLTSGGETQY
j_call: TRBJ2-3; v_call: TRBV7-2; cdr3_aa: ASSWAGTYSTDTQY
j_call: TRBJ2-2; v_call: TRBV5-1; cdr3_aa: ASSFRSNTGELF
j_call: TRBJ2-2; v_call: TRBV6-6; cdr3_aa: ASSPPPWTGTGELF
j_call: TRBJ1-1; v_call: TRBV7-8; cdr3_aa: ASSFGLWDTEAF
j_call: TRBJ1-2; v_call: TRBV9; cdr3_aa: ASSPPGMEPNYGYT
j_call: TRBJ1-2; v_call: TRBV12-3/TRBV12-4; cdr3_aa: ASSSQGISGYT
j_call: TRBJ1-2; v_call: TRBV7-2; cdr3_aa: ASSPSQGNYGYT
j_call: TRBJ1-2; v_call: TRBV4-2; cdr3_aa: ASSQDKGAGRGYT
j_call: TRBJ2-5; v_call: TRBV10-3; cdr3_aa: ATGLAGVETQY
j_call: TRBJ1-4; v_call: TRBV6-5; cdr3_aa: ATGQGSEKLF
j_call: TRBJ2-3; v_call: TRBV19; cdr3_aa: ASNSPSGGIDTQY
j_call: TRBJ2-5; v_call: TRBV30; cdr3_aa: ATEAGGETQY
j_call: TRBJ2-1; v_call: TRBV5-1; cdr3_aa: ASSWTSGGSYNEQF
j_call: TRBJ2-1; v_call: TRBV7-2; cdr3_aa: ASSTRQVSSYNEQF
j_call: TRBJ1-4; v_call: TRBV5-5; cdr3_aa: ASSRTGTGDEKLF
j_call: TRBJ1-1; v_call: TRBV4-2; cdr3_aa: ASSQDSGEDGTEAF
j_call: TRBJ1-6; v_call: TRBV20-1; cdr3_aa: SARGGTATNSPLH
j_call: TRBJ1-2; v_call: TRBV5-1; cdr3_aa: ASSFGPSPGGYT
j_call: TRBJ2-2; v_call: TRBV7-9; cdr3_aa: ATRQRGGHSTGELF